The 25 T cell receptor beta chains reported below all come from one sample, sequenced in a study of T cells in Graves' hyperthyroidism and ophthalmopathy. RNA transcripts yielded amplified TCR beta CDR3 regions. During a first-round RT-PCR of the TCR CDR3, the HTBI primer set was used. TCRdb reprocessed the multiplex PCR reads via MiXCR and lists one record per CDR3 protein. Here the sample spans about 560,000 distinct CDR3 sequences, 16% being singletons. Sequencing was carried out using blood. The source is a young woman with Graves' hyperthyroidism.

This clonotype was seen ten or more times. J is TRBJ2-3 and V is TRBV12-3 or TRBV12-4, with D unclear. The V gene lost 6 bases and the J gene lost 6 bases, with 13 bases spanning the gap. The CDR3 runs to 13 residues. DNA for the CDR3: TGTGCCAGCAGAGGGTCGCACGGGGATACGCAGTATTTT. Its translation: CASRGSHGDTQYF.

This clonotype was seen more than once but under ten times. CDR3 residues: CASSGMDRAGAFF. The CDR3 nucleotides are TGTGCCAGCAGCGGGATGGACAGGGCTGGGGCTTTCTTT. V gene TRBV11-3 combines with J gene TRBJ1-1; 8 bases align to TRBD1. The CDR3 has 13 amino acids. Germline V gene data show CDR1 as SGHNT and CDR2 as YENEEA. The J segment lost 11 bases and the V segment lost 5 bases, leaving 10 bases of the junction unmatched.

This chain links TRBV5-1 with TRBJ2-1; possibly TRBD2 for D (5 bases). CDR3 length: 14 amino acids. Trimming stripped 3 bases from V and 6 bases from J, with 13 bases between. CDR1 is SGHRS, CDR2 YFSETQ, per germline. DNA for the CDR3: TGCGCCAGCAGCTCATCCTCTAGCACCAATGAGCAGTTCTTC. Amino acid sequence: CASSSSSSTNEQFF.

A few counts support this clonotype. Germline and junction disagree at one end, which may indicate a read error. V gene TRBV6-2 or TRBV6-3 combines with J gene TRBJ1-6; TRBD1 aligns across 9 bases. From germline, CDR1 is MNHEY and CDR2 SVGEGT. The CDR3 contains 13 residues. The CDR3 DNA follows: TGTGCCGGCAGTTACAGGGGGCATTCACCCCTCCACTTT. This codes for CAGSYRGHSPLHF.

There are a few counts of this clonotype. The chain links TRBV7-9 to TRBJ2-5, with D maybe TRBD2 (5 bases). The germline V and J ends were trimmed by 7 bases and 1 base, with 10 bases remaining between them. The germline V gene encodes CDR1 SEHNR and CDR2 FQNEAQ (reference sequence). This CDR3 is built from 13 residues. As DNA, the CDR3 is TGTGCCAGCAACTTTGAGGGCCAAGAGACCCAGTACTTC. Amino acid sequence: CASNFEGQETQYF.

Concerning this clonotype itself: A much larger clone differs from this one at a single base, so this may be a read error. The gene calls are TRBV5-8 and TRBJ1-5; perhaps TRBD1 as D (6 bases). The CDR3 spans 15 residues. In germline, CDR1 is SGHTS, CDR2 YDEGEE. Trimming took off 1 base at V and 5 bases at J, with 13 bases between the two ends. Written as DNA, the CDR3 is TGTGCCAGCAGCTTGCGGTCAGGGGTGGATCAGCCCCAGCATTTT. Its protein is CASSLRSGVDQPQHF.

CDR3 protein: CASRSRTLNNYGYTF. CDR3 DNA sequence: TGTGCCAGCAGATCTCGGACACTCAATAACTATGGCTACACCTTC. The chain combines TRBV12-3 or TRBV12-4 with TRBJ1-2; a weak D match, TRBD1 (5 bases). This CDR3 has 15 residues. V gave up 6 bases and J gave up 1 base, with 15 bases separating them.

This clonotype was found a few times. The chain uses TRBV4-2 and TRBJ2-3; 10 nucleotides align to TRBD2. Losses at the gene ends were 0 bases for V and 2 bases for J; bases not matched to a gene: 5. The CDR3 is made up of 17 amino acids. Germline-derived CDR1 and CDR2 are LGHNA and YNFKEQ. Written as DNA, the CDR3 is TGTGCCAGCAGCCAAGATAGGCTAGCGGGAGACACAGATACGCAGTATTTT. This gives the protein CASSQDRLAGDTDTQYF.

The chain uses TRBV19 and TRBJ1-5; D uncertain. There are 15 residues in the CDR3. V was cut by 5 bases and J by 2 bases, with 13 bases left in between. Per germline, CDR1 LNHDA and CDR2 SQIVND (reference sequence). The CDR3 DNA is TGTGCCAGTAGTCAACCCAATAGGGGCAATCAGCCCCAGCATTTT. Its protein is CASSQPNRGNQPQHF.

This clonotype showed up just a few times. The rearrangement links TRBV6-1 to TRBJ1-5; 7 nucleotides align to TRBD1. The germline CDR1 and CDR2 sequences are MNHNS and SASEGT. The V and J ends lost 10 bases and 7 bases, in that order; junction bases with no gene match: 10. CDR3 length equals 13 residues. Written as DNA, the CDR3 is TGTGCCACGGGGGGTGACAGGGTGCAGCCCCAGCATTTT. As protein: CATGGDRVQPQHF.

The table lists this clonotype with many counts. The chain is built from TRBV15 and TRBJ2-3; tentatively, D is TRBD2 (7 bases). This CDR3 is 17 amino acids long. The germline gives CDR1 LNHNV, CDR2 YYDKDF (reference sequence). Trimming took off 0 bases at V and 6 bases at J, with 19 bases between the two ends. This CDR3 reads CATSRDLGGGRGDTQYF. In DNA form, the CDR3 reads TGTGCCACCAGCAGAGATCTGGGGGGGGGGCGAGGGGATACGCAGTATTTT.

This clonotype was detected ten times or more. The chain uses TRBV20-1 and TRBJ1-2; a weak D match, TRBD1 (6 bases). Germline V CDR1 and CDR2: DFQATT, SNEGSKA (reference sequence). Trimming stripped 6 bases from V and 2 bases from J, with 10 bases between. The CDR3 extends over 12 amino acids. The CDR3 region has the DNA TGCAGTGCATGGACAGAGAACTATGGCTACACCTTC. It is translated as CSAWTENYGYTF.

The chain uses TRBV7-2 and TRBJ1-1, with 7 bases aligning to TRBD1. The CDR3 totals 14 residues. The V and J ends lost 5 bases and 1 base, in that order; junction bases with no gene match: 4. The germline gives CDR1 SGHTA, CDR2 FQGNSA. CDR3 loop: CASSTDRWNTEAFF. The DNA of the CDR3 is TGTGCCAGCAGCACGGACAGGTGGAACACTGAAGCTTTCTTT. The whole variable domain, filled in from reference TRBV7-2 and TRBJ1-1, reads GAGVSQSPSNKVTEKGKDVELRCDPISGHTALYWYRQSLGQGLEFLIYFQGNSAPDKSGLPSDRFSAERTGGSVSTLTIQRTQQEDSAVYLCASSTDRWNTEAFFGQGTRLTVV.

This clonotype has a handful of counts. The chain recombines TRBV14 with TRBJ1-5; 9 positions agree with TRBD1. The V gene's germline CDR1 is SGHDN and CDR2 FVKESK. CDR3 size: 19 residues. The V gene end was trimmed by 4 bases and the J gene end by 0 bases; junction bases not matched to a gene: 13. The CDR3 nucleotides read TGTGCCAGCAGCCTGCTTGCTGGACAGGGGCTCAATAGCAATCAGCCCCAGCATTTT. Its translation: CASSLLAGQGLNSNQPQHF.

In its sample, this clonotype was seen a few times. The genes are TRBV28 and TRBJ1-1, with 9 nucleotides matching TRBD1. The CDR3 runs 13 residues. V lost 11 bases, J lost 4 bases, and 8 bases stayed unmatched. Germline loops: CDR1 MDHEN, CDR2 SYDVKM. The CDR3, as DNA: TGTGCCTCCCTCGGGACAGGGAGCACTGAAGCTTTCTTT. Translating gives CASLGTGSTEAFF. Full variable domain (outside the CDR3, taken from reference TRBV28 and TRBJ1-1): DVKVTQSSRYLVKRTGEKVFLECVQDMDHENMFWYRQDPGLGLRLIYFSYDVKMKEKGDIPEGYSVSREKKERFSLILESASTNQTSMYLCASLGTGSTEAFFGQGTRLTVV.

This clonotype came up a few times. This sequence joins TRBV6-1 and TRBJ1-2, with 8 bases matching TRBD1. CDR1 MNHNS and CDR2 SASEGT come from the germline V gene. The CDR3 covers 11 residues. Losses at the gene ends were 10 bases for V and 6 bases for J; bases not matched to a gene: 4. The CDR3 reads CATPDRDGYTF. In nucleotides, the CDR3 is TGTGCCACCCCGGACAGGGATGGCTACACCTTC.

This clonotype was picked up one time. The chain uses TRBV24-1 and TRBJ2-6; the D is unclear. The CDR3 is made up of 14 amino acids. Germline V gives CDR1 KGHDR, CDR2 SFDVKD. V was shortened by 5 bases and J by 1 base, with 5 bases between the two germline ends. In nucleotides, the CDR3 is TGTGCCACCAGTGGGGGATCTGGGGCCAACGTCCTGACTTTC. It translates to CATSGGSGANVLTF.

In nucleotides, the CDR3 is TGCGCCAGCAGCACCGGGGGTCTCGGCACAGATACGCAGTATTTT. Translating gives CASSTGGLGTDTQYF. J is TRBJ2-3 and V is TRBV5-1, with D perhaps TRBD2 (6 bases). There are 15 residues in the CDR3. CDR1 and CDR2 (germline): SGHRS, YFSETQ. Trimming cost V 4 bases and J 1 base, with 13 bases left between them. Drawing the rest from reference TRBV5-1 and TRBJ2-3, the complete variable domain is KAGVTQTPRYLIKTRGQQVTLSCSPISGHRSVSWYQQTPGQGLQFLFEYFSETQRNKGNFPGRFSGRQFSNSRSEMNVSTLELGDSALYLCASSTGGLGTDTQYFGPGTRLTVL.

The V gene is TRBV6-2 or TRBV6-3, the J gene TRBJ2-1; 8 nucleotides agree with TRBD2. The J segment lost 6 bases and the V segment lost 5 bases, leaving 9 bases of the junction unmatched. The V gene's germline CDR1 is MNHEY and CDR2 SVGEGT. The CDR3 spans 15 residues. The CDR3 coding sequence is TGTGCCAGCAGTCTACGACTAGCGCAAGGCAATGAGCAGTTCTTC. Residues: CASSLRLAQGNEQFF.

This clonotype was observed a handful of times. The chain employs TRBV11-2 and TRBJ2-4; 9 nucleotides match TRBD2. Germline CDR1 is SGHAT and CDR2 is FQNNGV. The CDR3 loop spans 16 amino acids. Trimming took 1 base from V and 7 from J; bases not matched to a gene: 8. The CDR3 loop reads CASSLAAGGGWNIQYF. CDR3 in DNA: TGTGCCAGCAGCTTAGCGGCGGGGGGGGGTTGGAACATTCAGTACTTC.

This clonotype came up a few times. The CDR3 loop reads CATSDLNGETQYF. As DNA, the CDR3 is TGTGCCACCAGTGATTTAAATGGAGAGACCCAGTACTTC. The chain uses TRBV24-1 and TRBJ2-5; D ambiguous. Germline V gives CDR1 KGHDR, CDR2 SFDVKD. This CDR3 is 13 amino acids long. Trimming removed 1 base at V and 4 bases at J, with 6 bases between.

This chain links TRBV11-2 with TRBJ2-1, with D uncertain. Germline V gene sequence: CDR1 SGHAT, CDR2 FQNNGV. CDR3 length: 15 amino acids. With 2 bases removed from V and 4 bases from J, the gap between germline ends came to 12 bases. This CDR3 is CASSLTSETYNEQFF. The CDR3 region has the DNA TGTGCCAGCAGCTTAACAAGCGAGACATACAATGAGCAGTTCTTC.

Many counts were recorded for this clonotype. This chain connects TRBV29-1 to TRBJ1-1, with D unclear. Germline CDR1 and CDR2: SQVTM and ANQGSEA. The CDR3 is 10 residues long. Trimming stripped 5 bases from V and 6 bases from J, with 7 bases between. The CDR3 loop reads CSVRLAEAFF. CDR3 nucleotides: TGCAGCGTTCGCTTGGCTGAAGCTTTCTTT.

The chain has TRBV24-1 and TRBJ2-3; 11 nucleotides align to TRBD1. Looked up from germline, CDR1 is KGHDR and CDR2 is SFDVKD. This CDR3 has 18 amino acids. V lost 5 bases, J lost 6 bases, and 15 bases stayed unmatched. For the CDR3, the DNA is TGTGCCACCAGTGCGGGGACCGGGACAGGGGGTTCCTTGGATACGCAGTATTTT. It specifies CATSAGTGTGGSLDTQYF.

This clonotype has just a few counts. This chain links TRBV9 with TRBJ1-2; D ambiguous. CDR1 and CDR2 (germline): SGDLS, YYNGEE. V was pared by 0 bases and J by 1 base, with 4 bases between. CDR3 size: 13 residues. The CDR3 DNA follows: TGTGCCAGCAGCGTAGACAGTAACTATGGCTACACCTTC. Translation: CASSVDSNYGYTF.